This TCR beta chain was recovered during a study of CD8+ T cells in alopecia areata (dated by TCRdb to 2016 to 2019). In the study overall: The treated patients took part in an open-label pilot trial in which moderate-to-severe alopecia areata was treated with oral tofacitinib at 5 to 10 mg twice daily. Amplification of TCRbeta CDR3 regions was done by immunoSEQ multiplex PCR using 35 Vbeta forward primers and 13 Jbeta reverse primers. RNA was extracted with the PAXgene miRNA kit for fixed scalp, the miRNeasy kit for PBMCs, and the RNeasy kit for mouse skin. Patients stayed on tofacitinib for 6 to 18 months and then had 6 months of follow-up off drug so that delayed response and recurrence could be assessed. In humans, TCRbeta sequencing was performed on scalp tissue and on sorted CD4+ and CD8+ peripheral blood T cells from healthy controls and from patients with patchy or totalis/universalis alopecia areata. Patients on tofacitinib were biopsied at baseline and after 4 and 24 weeks of treatment, and several of the patients also had a later scalp biopsy. Scalp clonality was compared among normal scalp (n=4), patchy alopecia areata scalp (n=8), and alopecia totalis/universalis scalp (n=8). In both human patients and the C3H/HeJ mouse model, the study applied high-throughput TCRbeta sequencing to look at T cell clonal expansion in alopecia areata.

The study at large found these results: Higher clonality and more expanded CD8+ clones were observed in lesional scalp than in normal scalp, particularly in alopecia totalis/universalis, a finding suggestive of antigenic drive. Shared TCR sequences between patients were less evident than in mice, which may be partly attributable to HLA diversity in the patient population. Unlike mouse skin, which is dominated by gammadelta T cells, normal human skin has resident alphabeta T cells that are also sequenced, and this complicates analysis of the scalp TCR repertoire.

The protocol used for the library was the immunoSEQ multiplex PCR assay. To provide template for TCR sequencing, every sample had RNA extracted and reverse transcribed into cDNA. First-strand cDNA was synthesized using SuperScript III with a 2:1 mix of oligo-dT and random hexamers. A synthetic immune receptor repertoire was used to assess amplification bias, and residual bias was removed computationally. The authors' pipeline ran thus. After raw reads were preprocessed to remove errors, the CDR3 was defined following IMGT conventions as running from the conserved cysteine to phenylalanine. Clonality was calculated as 1 minus Shannon entropy normalized by log2 of the number of productive unique TCRs. CD4 or CD8 identity of scalp clones was inferred by cross-referencing scalp TCRbeta sequences with sorted blood CD4 and CD8 repertoires. Imported from immuneACCESS, the table was reduced by TCRdb to in-frame sequences with V and J called. These copies leave out some clones; in studies compared against another copy, an unresolved V gene accounts for under half, and the cause of the remainder is not known. That table is the source of V, J and clone size, and D and trimming were worked out from the DNA. The sample includes 150,000 or so clones, with more than 40% observed a single time. The ten largest clones capture about 6.3% of the sample.

The germline V gene supplies CDR1 SQVTM and CDR2 ANQGSEA. The germline ends are 9 bases apart after V is trimmed by 3 bases and J by 1 base. The CDR3 spans 13 residues, from the cysteine through the phenylalanine. Only CDR3 DNA is held: 39 bases, read in frame from base 1. Peripheral blood and lesional scalp punch biopsies were obtained from patients with alopecia areata. PBMCs were isolated by density centrifugation and stained for CD3, CD4 and CD8, after which CD4+ and CD8+ T cells were sorted on a FACSAria. A remark on this clone: Its specific antigen is unknown. Per-base quality was not reported, and no clone a single base away is much larger than it.

The sequence was collected from a human donor with alopecia areata. The chain uses TRBV29-1 and TRBJ2-5, with the D gene not clear enough to name. The specimen sequenced was CD4+ T cells sorted from blood. The nucleotides read TGCAGCGTTGACTTCCAAAGCCAAGAGACCCAGTACTTC. It specifies CSVDFQSQETQYF.